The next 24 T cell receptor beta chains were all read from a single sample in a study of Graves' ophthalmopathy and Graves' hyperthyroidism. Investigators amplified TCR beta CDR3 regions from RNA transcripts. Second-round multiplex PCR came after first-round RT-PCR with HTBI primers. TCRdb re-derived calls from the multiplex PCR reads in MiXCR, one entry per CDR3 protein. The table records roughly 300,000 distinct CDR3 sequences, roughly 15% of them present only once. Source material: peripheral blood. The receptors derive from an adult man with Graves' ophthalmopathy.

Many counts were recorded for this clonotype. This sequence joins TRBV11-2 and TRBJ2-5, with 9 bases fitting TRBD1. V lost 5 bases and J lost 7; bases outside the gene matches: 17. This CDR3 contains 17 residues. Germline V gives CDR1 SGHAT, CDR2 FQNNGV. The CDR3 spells CASSDLPFGDRAGTQYF. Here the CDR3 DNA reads TGTGCCAGCAGCGACTTACCTTTTGGGGACAGGGCTGGGACCCAGTACTTC.

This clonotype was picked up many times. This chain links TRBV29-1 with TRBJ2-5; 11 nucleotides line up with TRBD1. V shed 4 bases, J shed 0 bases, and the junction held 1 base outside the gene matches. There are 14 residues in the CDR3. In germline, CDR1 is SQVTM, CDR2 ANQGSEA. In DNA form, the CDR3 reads TGCAGCGTTGTGGGACAGGGGGACCAAGAGACCCAGTACTTC. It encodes CSVVGQGDQETQYF.

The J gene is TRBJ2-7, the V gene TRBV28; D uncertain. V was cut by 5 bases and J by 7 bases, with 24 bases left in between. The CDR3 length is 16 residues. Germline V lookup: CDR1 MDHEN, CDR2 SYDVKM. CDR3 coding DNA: TGTGCCAGCAGTCCCATGTGGTCCGCGGAAGTACGGGAGCAGTACTTC. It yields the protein CASSPMWSAEVREQYF.

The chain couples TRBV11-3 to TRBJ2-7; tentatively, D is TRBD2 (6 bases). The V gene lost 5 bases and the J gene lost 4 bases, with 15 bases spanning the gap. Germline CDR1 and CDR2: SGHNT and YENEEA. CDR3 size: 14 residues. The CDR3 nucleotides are TGTGCCAGCAGCCAAGGTGGGGAGGAATACGAGCAGTACTTC. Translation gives CASSQGGEEYEQYF.

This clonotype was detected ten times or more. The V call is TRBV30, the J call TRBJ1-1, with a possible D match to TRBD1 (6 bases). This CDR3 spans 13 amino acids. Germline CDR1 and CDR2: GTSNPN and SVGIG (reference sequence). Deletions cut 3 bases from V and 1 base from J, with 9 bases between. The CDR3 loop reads CAWRAGQNTEAFF. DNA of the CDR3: TGTGCCTGGAGGGCGGGACAGAACACTGAAGCTTTCTTT. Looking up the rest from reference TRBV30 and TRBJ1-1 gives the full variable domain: SQTIHQWPATLVQPVGSPLSLECTVEGTSNPNLYWYRQAAGRGLQLLFYSVGIGQISSEVPQNLSASRPQDRQFILSSKKLLLSDSGFYLCAWRAGQNTEAFFGQGTRLTVV.

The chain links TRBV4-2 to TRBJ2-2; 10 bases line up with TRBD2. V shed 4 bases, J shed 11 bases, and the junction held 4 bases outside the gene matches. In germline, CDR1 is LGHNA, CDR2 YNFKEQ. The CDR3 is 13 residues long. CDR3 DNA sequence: TGTGCCAGCAGCCCGGGACTAGCGAGAGAGCTGTTTTTT. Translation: CASSPGLARELFF.

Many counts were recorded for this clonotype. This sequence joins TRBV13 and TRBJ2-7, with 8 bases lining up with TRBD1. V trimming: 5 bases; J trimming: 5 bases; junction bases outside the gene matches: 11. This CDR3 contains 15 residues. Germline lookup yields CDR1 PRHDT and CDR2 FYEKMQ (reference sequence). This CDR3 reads CASSKSRGRTDEQYF. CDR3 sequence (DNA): TGTGCCAGCAGCAAATCCAGGGGGCGTACCGACGAGCAGTACTTC.

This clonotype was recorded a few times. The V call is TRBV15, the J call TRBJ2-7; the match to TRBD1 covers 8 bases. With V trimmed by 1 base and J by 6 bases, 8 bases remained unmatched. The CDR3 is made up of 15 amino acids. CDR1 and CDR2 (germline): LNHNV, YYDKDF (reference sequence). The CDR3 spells CATSRARTGSSEQYF. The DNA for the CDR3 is TGTGCCACCAGCAGAGCCAGGACAGGGTCTAGCGAGCAGTACTTC.

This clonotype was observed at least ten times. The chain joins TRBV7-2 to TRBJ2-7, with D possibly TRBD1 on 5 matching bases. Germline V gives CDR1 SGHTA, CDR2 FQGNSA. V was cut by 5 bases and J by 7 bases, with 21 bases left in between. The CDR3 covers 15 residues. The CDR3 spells CASSQGGQGFREQYF. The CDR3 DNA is TGTGCCAGCAGCCAGGGTGGGCAGGGTTTTCGGGAGCAGTACTTC.

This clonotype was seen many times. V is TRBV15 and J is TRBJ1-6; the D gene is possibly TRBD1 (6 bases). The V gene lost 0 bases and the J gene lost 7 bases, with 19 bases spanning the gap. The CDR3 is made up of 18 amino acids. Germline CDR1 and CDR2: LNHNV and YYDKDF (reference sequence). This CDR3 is CATSRDLLAGAGNSPLHF. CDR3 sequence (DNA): TGTGCCACCAGCAGAGATCTCCTAGCAGGGGCGGGGAATTCACCCCTCCACTTT.

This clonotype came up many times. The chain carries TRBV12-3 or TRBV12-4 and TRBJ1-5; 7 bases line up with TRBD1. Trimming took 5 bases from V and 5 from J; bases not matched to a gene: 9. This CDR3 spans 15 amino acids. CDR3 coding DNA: TGTGCCAGCAGTCCGACAGGGTGGGTCGATCAGCCCCAGCATTTT. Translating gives CASSPTGWVDQPQHF.

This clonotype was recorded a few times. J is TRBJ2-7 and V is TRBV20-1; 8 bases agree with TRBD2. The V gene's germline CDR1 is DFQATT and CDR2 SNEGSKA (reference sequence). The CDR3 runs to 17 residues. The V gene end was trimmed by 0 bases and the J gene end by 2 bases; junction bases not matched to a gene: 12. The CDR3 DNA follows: TGCAGTGCTAGAGATCGGGTCGCGCGGGAGGTTCCCTACGAGCAGTACTTC. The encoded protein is CSARDRVAREVPYEQYF.

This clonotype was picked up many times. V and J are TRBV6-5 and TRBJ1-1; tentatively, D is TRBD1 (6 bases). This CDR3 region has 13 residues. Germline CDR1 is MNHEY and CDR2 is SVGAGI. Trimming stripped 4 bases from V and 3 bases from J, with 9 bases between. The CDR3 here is CASSWHRDTEAFF. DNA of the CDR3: TGTGCCAGCAGTTGGCACAGGGACACTGAAGCTTTCTTT.

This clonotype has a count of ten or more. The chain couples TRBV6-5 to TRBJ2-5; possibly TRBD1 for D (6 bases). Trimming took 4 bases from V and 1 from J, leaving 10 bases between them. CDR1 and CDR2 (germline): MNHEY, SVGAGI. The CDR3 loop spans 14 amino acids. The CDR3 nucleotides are TGTGCCAGCAGTTGGGGCAGGGGCCAAGAGACCCAGTACTTC. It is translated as CASSWGRGQETQYF.

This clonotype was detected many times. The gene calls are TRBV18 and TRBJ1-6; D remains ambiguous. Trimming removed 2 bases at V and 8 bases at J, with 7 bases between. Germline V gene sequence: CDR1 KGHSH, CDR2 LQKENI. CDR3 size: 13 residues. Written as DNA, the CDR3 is TGTGCCAGCTCACCAAATCCCGATTCACCCCTCCACTTT. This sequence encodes CASSPNPDSPLHF.

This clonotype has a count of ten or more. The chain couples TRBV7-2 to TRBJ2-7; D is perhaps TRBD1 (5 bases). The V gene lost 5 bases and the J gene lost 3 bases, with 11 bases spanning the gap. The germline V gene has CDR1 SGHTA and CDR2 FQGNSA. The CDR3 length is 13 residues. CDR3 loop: CASSRTLNYEQYF. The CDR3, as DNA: TGTGCCAGCAGCCGGACACTGAACTACGAGCAGTACTTC.

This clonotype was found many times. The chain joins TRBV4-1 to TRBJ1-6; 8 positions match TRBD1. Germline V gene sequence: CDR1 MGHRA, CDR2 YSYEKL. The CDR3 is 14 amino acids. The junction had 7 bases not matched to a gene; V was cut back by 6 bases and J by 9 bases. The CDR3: CASRTTGEGSPLHF. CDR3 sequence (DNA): TGCGCCAGCAGGACGACAGGGGAGGGTTCACCCCTCCACTTT.

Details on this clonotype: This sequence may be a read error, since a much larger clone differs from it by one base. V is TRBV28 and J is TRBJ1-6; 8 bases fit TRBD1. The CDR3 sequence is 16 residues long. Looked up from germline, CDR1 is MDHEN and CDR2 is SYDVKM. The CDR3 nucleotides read TGTGCCAGCAGCCCAGGGGGCACCTCCTATAATTCAGCCCTCCACTTT. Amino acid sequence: CASSPGGTSYNSALHF.

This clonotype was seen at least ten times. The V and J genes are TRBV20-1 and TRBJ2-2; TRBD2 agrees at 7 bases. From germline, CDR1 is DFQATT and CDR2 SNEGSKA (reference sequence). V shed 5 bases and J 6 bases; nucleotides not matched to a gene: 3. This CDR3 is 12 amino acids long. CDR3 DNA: TGCAGTGCTTCGCGGGAGCCCGGGGAGCTGTTTTTT. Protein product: CSASREPGELFF.

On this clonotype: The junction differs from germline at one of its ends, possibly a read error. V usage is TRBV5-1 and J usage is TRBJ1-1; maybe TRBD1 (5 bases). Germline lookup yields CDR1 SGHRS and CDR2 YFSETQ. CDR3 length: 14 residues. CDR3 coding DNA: TGCGCCAGCAGCTTTTCAGGGATGAACTCTGAAGCTTTCTTT. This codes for CASSFSGMNSEAFF.

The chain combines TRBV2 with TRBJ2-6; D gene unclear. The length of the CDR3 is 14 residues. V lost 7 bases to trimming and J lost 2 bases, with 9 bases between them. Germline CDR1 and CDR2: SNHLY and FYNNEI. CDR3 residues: CASTDITGANVLTF. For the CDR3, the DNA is TGTGCCAGCACAGACATTACTGGGGCCAACGTCCTGACTTTC.

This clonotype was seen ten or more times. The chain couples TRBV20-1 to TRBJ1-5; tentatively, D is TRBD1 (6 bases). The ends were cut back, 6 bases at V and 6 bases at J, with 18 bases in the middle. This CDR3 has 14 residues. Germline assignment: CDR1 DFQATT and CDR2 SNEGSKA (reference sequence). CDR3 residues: CSAPLTGGGQPQHF. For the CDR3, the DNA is TGCAGTGCCCCACTGACAGGTGGCGGTCAGCCCCAGCATTTT.

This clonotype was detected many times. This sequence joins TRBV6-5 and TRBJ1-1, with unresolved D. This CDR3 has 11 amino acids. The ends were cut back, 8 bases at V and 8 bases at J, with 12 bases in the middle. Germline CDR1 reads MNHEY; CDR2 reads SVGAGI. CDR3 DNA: TGTGCCAGCCCTGACGGCGAGGAAGCTTTCTTT. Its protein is CASPDGEEAFF.

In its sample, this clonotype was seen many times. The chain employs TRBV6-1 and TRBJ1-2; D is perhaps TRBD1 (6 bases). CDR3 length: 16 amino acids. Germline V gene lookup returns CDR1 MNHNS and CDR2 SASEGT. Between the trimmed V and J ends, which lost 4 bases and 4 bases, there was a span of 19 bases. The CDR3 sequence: CASSAAYGWTAYGYTF. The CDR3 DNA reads TGTGCCAGCAGTGCCGCTTACGGGTGGACAGCCTATGGCTACACCTTC.